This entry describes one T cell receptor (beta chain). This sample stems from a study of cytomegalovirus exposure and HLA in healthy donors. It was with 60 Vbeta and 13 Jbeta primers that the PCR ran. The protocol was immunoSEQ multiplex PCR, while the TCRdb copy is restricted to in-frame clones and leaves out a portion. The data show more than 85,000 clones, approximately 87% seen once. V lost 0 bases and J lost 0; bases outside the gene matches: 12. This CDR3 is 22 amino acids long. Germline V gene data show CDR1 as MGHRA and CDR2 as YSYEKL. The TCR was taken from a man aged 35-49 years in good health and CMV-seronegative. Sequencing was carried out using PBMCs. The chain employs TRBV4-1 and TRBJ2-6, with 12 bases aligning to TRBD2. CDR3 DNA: TGCGCCAGCAGCCAAGATATTGCCGCACTAGCGGGGGGCACCTCTGGGGCCAACGTCCTGACTTTC. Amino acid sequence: CASSQDIAALAGGTSGANVLTF.